These 7 T cell receptor beta chains came from one sample sequenced in a study of naive and memory T cell subsets. Amplification of ligated cDNA took four PCR rounds with SP2 and nested alpha and beta constant primers. TCRdb ran MiXCR on the 5' RACE reads and lists one entry per CDR3 protein. The sample yields tens of thousands of distinct CDR3 sequences, about 4.8% seen once. An oligonucleotide containing a UMI was ligated to the 3' end of TCR cDNA. These receptors were collected from a female donor in good health.

This clonotype showed up many times. The rearrangement uses TRBV7-2 and TRBJ1-5; D uncertain. Germline V gene data show CDR1 as SGHTA and CDR2 as FQGNSA. The CDR3 length is 13 residues. V was trimmed by 1 base and J by 6 bases, leaving 7 bases between them. This CDR3 reads CASSLGRPQPQHF. The CDR3, as DNA: TGTGCCAGCAGCTTAGGCAGGCCTCAGCCCCAGCATTTT.

This clonotype was seen ten or more times. The CDR3 loop is CSAPLYNEQFF. CDR3 in DNA: TGCAGTGCTCCTTTATACAATGAGCAGTTCTTC. The chain carries TRBV20-1 and TRBJ2-1; D call uncertain. Germline lookup yields CDR1 DFQATT and CDR2 SNEGSKA (reference sequence). Trimming removed 5 bases from V and 4 bases from J, with 6 bases in between. This CDR3 has 11 residues.

The rearrangement uses TRBV28 and TRBJ2-7; D is perhaps TRBD2 (6 bases). V gave up 3 bases and J gave up 5 bases, with 17 bases separating them. The CDR3 is 15 amino acids. Germline loops: CDR1 MDHEN, CDR2 SYDVKM. DNA for the CDR3: TGTGCCAGCAGTTTTGGTGGAGGGAGGTCCAACGAGCAGTACTTC. Protein sequence: CASSFGGGRSNEQYF.

This clonotype was recorded many times. The chain employs TRBV11-2 and TRBJ2-7; possible D gene TRBD2, 5 bases. Germline V CDR1 and CDR2: SGHAT, FQNNGV. CDR3 length: 13 amino acids. Trimming took 5 bases from V and 7 from J, leaving 15 bases between them. CDR3 region: CASSLSDPGEQYF. The CDR3 nucleotides are TGTGCCAGCAGCCTATCGGACCCGGGGGAGCAGTACTTC. Filled out from reference TRBV11-2 and TRBJ2-7, the complete variable domain reads EAGVAQSPRYKIIEKRQSVAFWCNPISGHATLYWYQQILGQGPKLLIQFQNNGVVDDSQLPKDRFSAERLKGVDSTLKIQPAKLEDSAVYLCASSLSDPGEQYFGPGTRLTVT.

Concerning this clonotype: A much larger clone is a single base away; this may be a read error. This chain joins TRBV6-2 or TRBV6-3 and TRBJ2-5; 11 nucleotides match TRBD2. V was pared by 6 bases and J by 6 bases, with 12 bases of the junction left unmatched. In germline, CDR1 is MNHEY, CDR2 SVGEGT. The CDR3 length is 16 residues. The CDR3 is CASRLLTSGSGKTQYF. The DNA of the CDR3 is TGTGCCAGCAGACTACTTACTAGCGGGAGCGGAAAGACCCAGTACTTC.

This clonotype was counted ten times or more. The J gene is TRBJ2-7, the V gene TRBV7-9, with D possibly matching TRBD1 (5 bases). Germline V gene lookup returns CDR1 SEHNR and CDR2 FQNEAQ (reference sequence). The CDR3 sequence is 16 residues long. V lost 0 bases and J lost 3, with 15 bases in between. CDR3 in amino acids: CASSLAPPGKLYEQYF. The CDR3 DNA sequence: TGTGCCAGCAGCTTAGCGCCGCCAGGGAAGCTCTACGAGCAGTACTTC.

With regard to this clonotype: It may be a read error: a sequence one base away is much more abundant. The chain combines TRBV6-1 with TRBJ2-5; D not certain. V lost 3 bases to trimming and J lost 7 bases, with 3 bases between them. In germline, CDR1 is MNHNS, CDR2 SASEGT. This CDR3 spans 10 amino acids. CDR3 region: CASSEWTQYF. In DNA, the CDR3 is TGTGCCAGCAGTGAGTGGACCCAGTACTTC.